This T cell receptor (beta chain) originates from a study of T cell repertoires in cytomegalovirus infection. Across the study: CMV infection together with matching HLA type was indicated by public TCR beta signatures. Study-wide results and limits: The cumulative frequency of public TCR beta families identified carriers of CMV plus the relevant HLA.

V lost 5 bases to trimming and J lost 1 base, with 8 bases between them. The CDR3 has 13 residues. The V gene's germline CDR1 is SGHVS and CDR2 FNYEAQ. TCRdb reprocessed the reads with MiXCR, giving one entry per CDR3 protein. The sample lists approximately 100,000 distinct CDR3 sequences, 20% to 30% seen once, with around 42% in the top ten. This clonotype has at least ten counts. Its antigen is currently unknown. This TCR was sampled from a human donor in good health (CMV status not recorded). Some clones in this sample may be carry-over from other donors' samples. This sequence joins TRBV7-6 and TRBJ2-5, with D perhaps TRBD1 (6 bases). What was sequenced was CD8+ T cells from PBMCs. The CDR3 reads CASSPDSQETQYF. The CDR3, as DNA: TGTGCCAGCAGCCCGGACAGCCAAGAGACCCAGTACTTC.